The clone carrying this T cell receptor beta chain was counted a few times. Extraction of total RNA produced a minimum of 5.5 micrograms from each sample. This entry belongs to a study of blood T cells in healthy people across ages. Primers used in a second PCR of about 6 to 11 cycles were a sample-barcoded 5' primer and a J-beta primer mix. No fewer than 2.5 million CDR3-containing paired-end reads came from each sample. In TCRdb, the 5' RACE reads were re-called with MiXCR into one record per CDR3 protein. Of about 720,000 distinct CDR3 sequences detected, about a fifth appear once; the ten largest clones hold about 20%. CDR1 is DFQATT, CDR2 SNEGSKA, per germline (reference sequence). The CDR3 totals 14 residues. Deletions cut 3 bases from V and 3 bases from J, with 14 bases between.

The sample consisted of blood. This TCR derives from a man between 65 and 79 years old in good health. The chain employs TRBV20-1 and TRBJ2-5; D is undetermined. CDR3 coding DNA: TGCAGTGCTAGTGGCGGACCATCCAAAGAGACCCAGTACTTC. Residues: CSASGGPSKETQYF.